The 23 T cell receptor beta chains reported below all come from one sample, sequenced in a study of T cells in Graves' hyperthyroidism and ophthalmopathy. TCR beta CDR3 sequences were amplified from RNA transcripts. Carried out on the TCR CDR3, a first-round RT-PCR used the HTBI primer set. TCRdb analysed the multiplex PCR reads with MiXCR anew, one entry per CDR3 protein. The data show about 290,000 distinct CDR3 sequences, roughly 13% seen once. The sequenced sample was blood. The receptors come from a woman aged 40 to 50 with Graves' hyperthyroidism.

This clonotype was seen only a few times. This may arise from a read error, as a much more abundant clone is one base away. The chain carries TRBV27 and TRBJ2-2, with TRBD2 as a possible D gene (5 bases). The CDR3 is 15 residues long. Germline values: CDR1 MNHEY, CDR2 SMNVEV (reference sequence). The CDR3 DNA sequence: TGTGCCACCTCCCCATGGCAGGTTCTCACCGGGGATCTGTTTTTT. It is translated as CATSPWQVLTGDLFF.

This rearrangement joins TRBV9 to TRBJ2-1, with 12 bases matching TRBD2. In germline, CDR1 is SGDLS, CDR2 YYNGEE. This CDR3 is 15 amino acids long. Unmatched junction bases numbered 3, after V lost 3 bases and J lost 5 bases. The CDR3 DNA reads as TGTGCCAGCAGCGCTAGCGGGAGGGATCACAATGAGCAGTTCTTC. As protein: CASSASGRDHNEQFF.

The chain employs TRBV20-1 and TRBJ2-7; 7 bases line up with TRBD1. This CDR3 region has 14 residues. V lost 0 bases, J lost 2 bases, and 4 bases stayed unmatched. The germline CDR1 and CDR2 sequences are DFQATT and SNEGSKA (reference sequence). In DNA, the CDR3 is TGCAGTGCTAGAGATCCCCAGGGGGCCTACGAGCAGTACTTC. Protein product: CSARDPQGAYEQYF.

The chain carries TRBV12-3 or TRBV12-4 and TRBJ1-3, with D perhaps matching TRBD1 (6 bases). The CDR3 length is 16 residues. The V and J ends lost 1 base and 0 bases respectively, with 10 bases between them. CDR3 in DNA: TGTGCCAGCAGTTTAGGGGGGGCCAGCTCTGGAAACACCATATATTTT. This gives the protein CASSLGGASSGNTIYF.

This clonotype showed up many times. V usage is TRBV12-3 or TRBV12-4 and J usage is TRBJ2-5; 10 bases agree with TRBD1. CDR3 size: 17 residues. Losses at the gene ends were 3 bases for V and 3 bases for J; bases not matched to a gene: 10. The CDR3 nucleotides are TGTGCCAGCAGTTTGTTCGCCGGGACAGGGGAAGAAGAGACCCAGTACTTC. Translated, it gives CASSLFAGTGEEETQYF.

At least ten counts were recorded for this clonotype. J is TRBJ1-1 and V is TRBV7-2; D is ambiguous. V lost 5 bases, J lost 4 bases, and 11 bases lay in between. The CDR3 consists of 13 residues. CDR1 and CDR2 (germline): SGHTA, FQGNSA. CDR3: CASSQRDSTEAFF. CDR3 sequence (DNA): TGTGCCAGCAGCCAAAGGGATAGCACTGAAGCTTTCTTT.

This rearrangement joins TRBV7-8 to TRBJ1-5; the match to TRBD1 covers 7 bases. This CDR3 spans 15 amino acids. Looked up from germline, CDR1 is SGHVS and CDR2 is FQNEAQ. The V segment lost 5 bases and the J segment 3 bases; nucleotides outside the gene matches: 7. The CDR3 bases are TGTGCCAGCAGCCCTCGACAGGGAATCAATCAGCCCCAGCATTTT. As protein: CASSPRQGINQPQHF.

In its sample, this clonotype was seen many times. The J gene is TRBJ1-6, the V gene TRBV20-1; D unclear. The CDR3 is made up of 13 amino acids. Trimming left V 1 base short and J 7 bases short, with 8 bases between. Germline V gene sequence: CDR1 DFQATT, CDR2 SNEGSKA (reference sequence). The CDR3 DNA reads TGCAGTGCTAGAGTGTCCGGGAATTCACCCCTCCACTTT. It yields the protein CSARVSGNSPLHF.

Regarding this clonotype: This is likely a read error, given that the CDR3 carries no conserved phenylalanine or tryptophan at its end. V usage is TRBV7-2 and J usage is TRBJ2-4; D is perhaps TRBD2 (6 bases). CDR1 SGHTA and CDR2 FQGNSA come from the germline V gene. CDR3 length equals 18 residues. This CDR3 reads CASSLSVSGPLAKNSQYV. The CDR3 coding sequence is TGTGCCAGCAGCTTAAGCGTTAGCGGTCCTCTAGCCAAAAACAGTCAGTACGTC.

This clonotype was recorded many times. The V gene is TRBV7-9, the J gene TRBJ2-1; 14 bases are shared with TRBD2. The V gene's germline CDR1 is SEHNR and CDR2 FQNEAQ (reference sequence). Trimming cost V 1 base and J 8 bases; bases outside gene matches: 7. The CDR3 consists of 17 residues. CDR3 sequence reads: CASSLGRTSGRKDEQFF. CDR3 in DNA: TGTGCCAGCAGCTTAGGACGGACTAGCGGGAGGAAAGATGAGCAGTTCTTC.

This clonotype was seen repeatedly, ten times or more. The rearrangement joins TRBV6-1 to TRBJ2-5; maybe TRBD2 (5 bases). The CDR3 consists of 13 residues. Deletions cut 2 bases from V and 3 bases from J, with 7 bases between. Germline V lookup: CDR1 MNHNS, CDR2 SASEGT. CDR3 region: CASSEPGKETQYF. DNA for the CDR3: TGTGCCAGCAGTGAACCGGGGAAAGAGACCCAGTACTTC.

This clonotype has more than one count but fewer than ten. This rearrangement joins TRBV25-1 to TRBJ1-2, with D hard to call. V shed 4 bases and J shed 4 bases, with 7 bases lying between them. The CDR3 contains 12 residues. Germline V gene lookup returns CDR1 MGHDK and CDR2 SYGVNS. DNA of the CDR3: TGTGCCAGCAGTGCCGTCTCCTATGGCTACACCTTC. Protein product: CASSAVSYGYTF.

This clonotype was counted many times. V gene TRBV11-3 combines with J gene TRBJ1-6; D is ambiguous. The CDR3 has 14 amino acids. The germline V and J ends were trimmed by 3 bases and 10 bases, with 13 bases remaining between them. CDR1 and CDR2 (germline): SGHNT, YENEEA. The CDR3 nucleotides are TGTGCCAGCAGCTTTGGGTCCCCTGGGTCACCCCTCCACTTT. Its protein product is CASSFGSPGSPLHF.

This clonotype was detected ten times or more. The chain has TRBV20-1 and TRBJ1-2, with D hard to call. This CDR3 region has 12 residues. CDR1 is DFQATT and CDR2 is SNEGSKA in the germline V gene (reference sequence). This CDR3 is CSAPPGPVGYTF. The DNA for the CDR3 is TGCAGCGCCCCCCCCGGGCCGGTTGGCTACACCTTC.

This clonotype was seen repeatedly, ten times or more. This chain uses TRBV7-9 with TRBJ2-3, with D hard to call. The CDR3 consists of 14 residues. CDR1 and CDR2 (germline): SEHNR, FQNEAQ (reference sequence). V lost 1 base and J lost 2, with 7 bases in between. The CDR3: CASSLGGITDTQYF. The CDR3 DNA follows: TGTGCCAGCAGCTTAGGCGGAATCACAGATACGCAGTATTTT.

At least ten counts were recorded for this clonotype. The chain has TRBV5-1 and TRBJ1-5, with TRBD1 as a possible D gene (5 bases). V shed 8 bases and J shed 4 bases, with 16 bases lying between them. Germline V lookup: CDR1 SGHRS, CDR2 YFSETQ. This CDR3 is built from 14 residues. CDR3 bases: TGCGCCAGTACGGCCTCGGGGGGAAATCAGCCCCAGCATTTT. Protein: CASTASGGNQPQHF.

This clonotype was picked up a small number of times. The chain recombines TRBV6-4 with TRBJ1-2; TRBD1 aligns across 10 bases. CDR1 is MRHNA and CDR2 is SNTAGT in the germline V gene. The trim removed 1 base at V and 6 bases at J, leaving 2 bases unmatched. The CDR3 spans 14 residues. The CDR3 sequence is CASSDWDRGNGYTF. The CDR3 DNA is TGTGCCAGCAGTGACTGGGACAGGGGTAATGGCTACACCTTC.

This clonotype was seen ten or more times. The rearrangement links TRBV20-1 to TRBJ1-1; TRBD1 matches at 8 bases. Germline CDR1 DFQATT, CDR2 SNEGSKA (reference sequence). The V and J ends lost 0 bases and 4 bases, in that order; junction bases with no gene match: 10. This CDR3 region has 16 residues. The CDR3 DNA follows: TGCAGTGCTAGAGACGCGGACAGGGTGGGGAGCACTGAAGCTTTCTTT. It encodes CSARDADRVGSTEAFF.

This clonotype was picked up many times. The chain combines TRBV5-8 with TRBJ2-3; 8 bases agree with TRBD1. This CDR3 spans 15 amino acids. Germline V gene data show CDR1 as SGHTS and CDR2 as YDEGEE. J lost 4 bases, V lost 3 bases, and 7 bases had no gene match. The CDR3 here is CASSSKDRAPDTQYF. In DNA, the CDR3 is TGTGCCAGCAGCTCCAAGGACAGGGCCCCAGATACGCAGTATTTT.

This clonotype has ten or more counts. This CDR3 is CASSLTGSREQYF. As DNA, the CDR3 is TGTGCCAGCAGCTTAACAGGGTCCCGCGAGCAGTACTTC. This chain connects TRBV7-2 to TRBJ2-7, with D possibly being TRBD1 (6 bases). From germline, CDR1 is SGHTA and CDR2 FQGNSA. Trimming took 2 bases from V and 6 from J, leaving 11 bases between them. The CDR3 totals 13 residues.

This clonotype was detected many times. The chain is built from TRBV12-3 or TRBV12-4 and TRBJ2-7; D ambiguous. Deletions cut 6 bases from V and 1 base from J, with 16 bases between. The CDR3 is made up of 15 amino acids. The DNA for the CDR3 is TGTGCCAGCAGCAACCCTTGGACCAGTTCCTACGAGCAGTACTTC. It codes for CASSNPWTSSYEQYF.

This clonotype came up many times. The V call is TRBV11-3, the J call TRBJ1-6, with 7 bases identical to TRBD1. The V segment lost 5 bases and the J segment 7 bases; nucleotides outside the gene matches: 8. In germline, CDR1 is SGHNT, CDR2 YENEEA. There are 15 residues in the CDR3. The DNA for the CDR3 is TGTGCCAGCAGCACAACCGGGACAGACAATTCACCCCTCCACTTT. This encodes CASSTTGTDNSPLHF.

The table lists this clonotype with many counts. The V and J genes are TRBV11-2 and TRBJ2-1; D is possibly TRBD1 (6 bases). V dropped 1 base and J dropped 8 bases, with 12 bases sitting between them. Per the germline V gene, CDR1 is SGHAT and CDR2 is FQNNGV. This CDR3 is 14 amino acids long. CDR3 protein: CASSLVTGKDEQFF. The CDR3 nucleotides read TGTGCCAGCAGCTTAGTCACAGGGAAGGATGAGCAGTTCTTC.